This T cell receptor (beta chain) was recovered during a study of human T cells and chemical hapten exposure. Background on the study: Investigators sensitized 2 cm by 2 cm of upper inner arm skin with 2% DPC. Weekly diphenylcyclopropenone doses were given to patients' scalps across the approximately 24-week study.

Unique molecular identifiers were attached to individual cDNA molecules within the library. TCRdb itself ran the RACE reads through MiXCR, one entry per CDR3 protein. The sample contains 250,000 to 300,000 distinct CDR3 sequences, almost 8% of which appear only once. As to time point: pre-sensitization, week 0. Indicated treatment: therapeutic diphenylcyclopropenone sensitization with weekly scalp DPC. V lost 1 base and J lost 13, with 14 bases in between. The CDR3 extends over 13 amino acids. Germline V gene lookup returns CDR1 LGHNA and CDR2 YNFKEQ. This material consisted of whole blood, taken in connection with sensitization to the hapten diphenylcyclopropenone (DPC). The genes are TRBV4-2 and TRBJ2-1, with D perhaps given as TRBD1 or TRBD2 (6 bases each). This sequence was found in a man aged 18 to 29 with alopecia areata. Some clones in this sample may be carry-over from other donors' samples. CDR3 sequence: CASSQVSGGLQFF. DNA for the CDR3: TGTGCCAGCAGCCAAGTCTCCGGGGGCCTTCAGTTCTTC.